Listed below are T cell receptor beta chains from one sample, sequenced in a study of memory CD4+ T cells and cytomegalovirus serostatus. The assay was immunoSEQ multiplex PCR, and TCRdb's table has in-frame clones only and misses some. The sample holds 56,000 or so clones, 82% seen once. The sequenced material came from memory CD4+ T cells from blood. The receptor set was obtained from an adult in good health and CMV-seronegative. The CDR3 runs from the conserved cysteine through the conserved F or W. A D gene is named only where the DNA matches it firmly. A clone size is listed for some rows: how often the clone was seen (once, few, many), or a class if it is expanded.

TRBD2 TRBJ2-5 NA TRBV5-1 TGCGCCAGCAGCTTGGGACTAGCGGGGGGCATCCAAGAGACCCAGTACTTC CASSLGLAGGIQETQYF
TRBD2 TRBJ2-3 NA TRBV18 TGTGCCAGCTCACCACTAGCGGGTCAGGATACGCAGTATTTT CASSPLAGQDTQYF
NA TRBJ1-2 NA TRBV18 TGTGCCAGCTCACCAGGCTCGGACTATGGCTACACCTTC CASSPGSDYGYTF
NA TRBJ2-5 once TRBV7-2 TGTGCCAGCAGCCCGGACTGGATGCAAGAGACCCAGTACTTC CASSPDWMQETQYF
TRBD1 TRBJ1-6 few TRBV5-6 TGTGCCAGCAGCTTACCGGGACAGGGGTCGCCCCTCCACTTT CASSLPGQGSPLHF
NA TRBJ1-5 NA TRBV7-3 TGTGCCAGCAGCTTAACCGGAGTGAGCAATCAGCCCCAGCATTTT CASSLTGVSNQPQHF
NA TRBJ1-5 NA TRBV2 TGTGCCAGCAGTGAAAGGAGAATGAATCAGCCCCAGCATTTT CASSERRMNQPQHF
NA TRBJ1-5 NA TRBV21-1 TGTGCCAGCAGCAGACAGGGGGAGGGTCAGCCCCAGCATTTT CASSRQGEGQPQHF
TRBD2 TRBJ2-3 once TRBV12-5 TGTGCTAGTGGTAAAGCGGGGGGAACAGATACGCAGTATTTT CASGKAGGTDTQYF
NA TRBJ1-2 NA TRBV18 TGTGCCAGCTCGTCAGGGTACGGCTACACCTTC CASSSGYGYTF
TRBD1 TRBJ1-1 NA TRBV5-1 TGCGCCACCTCGGGACAGCCGAACACTGAAGCTTTCTTT CATSGQPNTEAFF
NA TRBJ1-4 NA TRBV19 TGTGCCAGTAGAAGCCGGGTGGGGACGCTTAATGAAAAACTGTTTTTT CASRSRVGTLNEKLFF
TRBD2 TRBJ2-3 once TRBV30 TGTGCCTGGAGGGCTAGCGGGGGGATCACAGATACGCAGTATTTT CAWRASGGITDTQYF
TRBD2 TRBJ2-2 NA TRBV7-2 TGTGCCAGCAGCTTACAACGGGGGGGCCTTGGCGGGGAGCTGTTTTTT CASSLQRGGLGGELFF
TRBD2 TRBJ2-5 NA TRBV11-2 TGTGCCAGCAGCTTAGACAAGCTAGCGGGGGTGGAGACCCAGTACTTC CASSLDKLAGVETQYF
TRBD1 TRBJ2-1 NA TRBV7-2 TGTGCCAGCAGGTCTGACAGGGGCTCCTACAATGAGCAGTTCTTC CASRSDRGSYNEQFF
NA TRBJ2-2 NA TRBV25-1 TGTGCCAGCAGTGCCCAGACGGAGACGAACACCGGGGAGCTGTTTTTT CASSAQTETNTGELFF
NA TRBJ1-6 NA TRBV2 TGTGCCAGCAGTGGCCCGAGCTCCTATAATTCACCCCTCCACTTT CASSGPSSYNSPLHF
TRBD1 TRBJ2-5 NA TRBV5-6 TGTGCCAGCAGCTCACCGGGACAGCAAGAGACCCAGTACTTC CASSSPGQQETQYF
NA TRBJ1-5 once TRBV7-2 TGTGCCAGCAGTCTTAGCCCTGGGTGGGATCAGCCCCAGCATTTT CASSLSPGWDQPQHF
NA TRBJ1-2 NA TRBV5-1 TGCGCCAGCAGCTCAAGGGACCGCGGAGGCTACACCTTC CASSSRDRGGYTF
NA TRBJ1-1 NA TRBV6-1 TGTGCCAGCAGTGAAGGAGGGGGGAACACTGAAGCTTTCTTT CASSEGGGNTEAFF
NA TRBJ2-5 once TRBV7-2 TGTGCCAGCAGCCAAAGGTATCAAGAGACCCAGTACTTC CASSQRYQETQYF
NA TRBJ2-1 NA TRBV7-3 TGTGCCAGCAGCTTGAGGGGAGAGGTCTCCTACAATGAGCAGTTCTTC CASSLRGEVSYNEQFF
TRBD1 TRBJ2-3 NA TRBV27 TGTGCCAGCAGTCTATCCCCGGGACAGCCCACAGATACGCAGTATTTT CASSLSPGQPTDTQYF
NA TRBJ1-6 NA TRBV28 TGTGCCAGCAGAATAGGGGGGGTTTACTATAATTCACCCCTCCACTTT CASRIGGVYYNSPLHF
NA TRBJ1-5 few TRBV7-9 TGTGCCAGCAGCTTAGATCGACAGCCCCAGCATTTT CASSLDRQPQHF
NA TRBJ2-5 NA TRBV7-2 TGTGCCAGCAGCCCGGGGGGCCCGGTGGGGGCCCAGTACTTC CASSPGGPVGAQYF
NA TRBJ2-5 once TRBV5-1 TGCGCCAGCAGCCTTAGTAACCAAGAGACCCAGTACTTC CASSLSNQETQYF
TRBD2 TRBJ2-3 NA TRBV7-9 TGTGCCAGCAGCCCTTCCGCTAGCGGGGGAGCTCCCACAGATACGCAGTATTTT CASSPSASGGAPTDTQYF
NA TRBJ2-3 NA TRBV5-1 TGCGCCAGCAGCTTGGGGTCAGCCACAGATACGCAGTATTTT CASSLGSATDTQYF
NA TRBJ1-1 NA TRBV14 TGTGCCAGCAGCCAAGAGGTCCCGAACACTGAAGCTTTCTTT CASSQEVPNTEAFF